One and the same sample provided the 20 T cell receptor beta chains below, sequenced in a study of blood T cell repertoires in COVID-19. Libraries were prepared by immunoSEQ multiplex PCR; TCRdb keeps only in-frame clonotypes and omits some of them. The data show 40,000 or so clones, approximately 85% seen once. The sample comprised peripheral blood. The receptors come from a man aged 55 to 69 with acute or convalescent COVID-19.

This sequence joins TRBV7-2 and TRBJ2-7; TRBD1 matches at 8 bases. The CDR3 contains 14 residues. The V gene's germline CDR1 is SGHTA and CDR2 FQGNSA. The J segment lost 3 bases and the V segment lost 4 bases, leaving 5 bases of the junction unmatched. The DNA of the CDR3 is TGTGCCAGCAGCTCCCGACAGGGGAACTACGAGCAGTACTTC. Translating it yields CASSSRQGNYEQYF. Full variable domain (remainder filled in from reference TRBV7-2 and TRBJ2-7): GAGVSQSPSNKVTEKGKDVELRCDPISGHTALYWYRQSLGQGLEFLIYFQGNSAPDKSGLPSDRFSAERTGGSVSTLTIQRTQQEDSAVYLCASSSRQGNYEQYFGPGTRLTVT.

The chain couples TRBV3-1 (or the pseudogene TRBV3-2) to TRBJ2-3, with 10 bases aligning to TRBD1. The V gene end was trimmed by 4 bases and the J gene end by 2 bases; junction bases not matched to a gene: 6. The CDR3 is made up of 16 amino acids. Germline V gene sequence: CDR1 LGHDT, CDR2 YNNKEL (reference sequence). This CDR3 reads CASSRGTGASTDTQYF. The CDR3 DNA reads as TGTGCCAGCAGCCGCGGGACAGGGGCGTCCACAGATACGCAGTATTTT.

This chain uses TRBV7-2 with TRBJ1-4; weak D call: TRBD1 (5 bases). CDR1 is SGHTA and CDR2 is FQGNSA in the germline V gene. This CDR3 has 15 amino acids. Trimming pared 5 bases from V and 0 bases from J, leaving 10 bases between. In DNA form, the CDR3 reads TGTGCCAGCAGCCCGCAGGGTACAACTAATGAAAAACTGTTTTTT. It encodes CASSPQGTTNEKLFF.

The chain joins TRBV6-5 to TRBJ1-6; TRBD1 agrees at 7 bases. In germline, CDR1 is MNHEY, CDR2 SVGAGI. The V gene end was trimmed by 5 bases and the J gene end by 8 bases; junction bases not matched to a gene: 9. The length of the CDR3 is 15 residues. The CDR3, as DNA: TGTGCCAGCAGTCTCGGACAGGTCGACCATTCACCCCTCCACTTT. Residues: CASSLGQVDHSPLHF.

J is TRBJ1-5 and V is TRBV5-5; 8 bases agree with TRBD1. The CDR3 runs 17 residues. V trimming: 6 bases; J trimming: 0 bases; junction bases outside the gene matches: 11. CDR1 and CDR2 (germline): SGHKS, YYEKEE (reference sequence). Written as DNA, the CDR3 is TGTGCCAGCACCGAGACAGGGGCTCCTTATAGCAATCAGCCCCAGCATTTT. Encoded protein: CASTETGAPYSNQPQHF.

The chain employs TRBV25-1 and TRBJ2-1; 9 bases line up with TRBD2. Trimming cost V 4 bases and J 4 bases; bases outside gene matches: 2. This CDR3 has 14 amino acids. The germline V gene encodes CDR1 MGHDK and CDR2 SYGVNS. CDR3 coding DNA: TGTGCCAGCAGTGCGGCGGGGGGGTACAATGAGCAGTTCTTC. Translating it yields CASSAAGGYNEQFF.

CDR3 amino acids: CASLGRGQTISGNTIYF. The CDR3 region has the DNA TGTGCCAGCTTGGGACGGGGACAGACGATCTCTGGAAACACCATATATTTT. V and J are TRBV19 and TRBJ1-3, with TRBD1 matching over 7 bases. The CDR3 is 17 residues long. Germline V gene data show CDR1 as LNHDA and CDR2 as SQIVND (reference sequence). The V gene end was trimmed by 9 bases and the J gene end by 0 bases; junction bases not matched to a gene: 14. Using reference TRBV19 and TRBJ1-3 for the parts outside the CDR3, the full variable domain is DGGITQSPKYLFRKEGQNVTLSCEQNLNHDAMYWYRQDPGQGLRLIYYSQIVNDFQKGDIAEGYSVSREKKESFPLTVTSAQKNPTAFYLCASLGRGQTISGNTIYFGEGSWLTVV.

V is TRBV6-1 and J is TRBJ2-1, with 11 nucleotides matching TRBD2. Germline CDR1 and CDR2: MNHNS and SASEGT. The V and J ends lost 3 bases and 7 bases, in that order; junction bases with no gene match: 2. There are 14 residues in the CDR3. The CDR3 reads CASSDSGGANEQFF. CDR3 coding DNA: TGTGCCAGCAGTGATAGCGGGGGGGCTAATGAGCAGTTCTTC.

The V and J genes are TRBV4-2 and TRBJ1-5, with unresolved D. Trimming stripped 0 bases from V and 10 bases from J, with 16 bases between. Germline CDR1 and CDR2: LGHNA and YNFKEQ. There are 15 residues in the CDR3. CDR3 loop: CASSQDRGPYAPQHF. CDR3 DNA: TGTGCCAGCAGCCAAGATCGAGGGCCGTACGCACCCCAGCATTTT.

V and J are TRBV2 and TRBJ2-5; 12 bases align to TRBD2. This CDR3 comprises 18 residues. Germline-derived CDR1 and CDR2 are SNHLY and FYNNEI. J was trimmed by 2 bases and V by 10 bases; bases with no gene match: 17. The CDR3 coding sequence is TGTGCCACAGCCCCCGGAAGACTAGCGGGGGCCTCTCAAGAGACCCAGTACTTC. This gives the protein CATAPGRLAGASQETQYF.

The gene calls are TRBV2 and TRBJ1-2; D uncertain. CDR3 length equals 14 residues. CDR1 and CDR2 (germline): SNHLY, FYNNEI. Trimming shortened V by 6 bases and J by 0 bases, and 11 bases separated the two germline ends. The DNA of the CDR3 is TGTGCCAGCAGGGCGGGAGCAGCTAACTATGGCTACACCTTC. Amino acid sequence: CASRAGAANYGYTF.

This chain connects TRBV3-1 (or the pseudogene TRBV3-2) to TRBJ1-2, with a weak D call TRBD1 (6 bases). V was trimmed by 3 bases and J by 0 bases, leaving 8 bases between them. The germline V gene has CDR1 LGHDT and CDR2 YNNKEL (reference sequence). The CDR3 is 14 amino acids. DNA for the CDR3: TGTGCCAGCAGCCATCGGACAGCTAACTATGGCTACACCTTC. Its protein is CASSHRTANYGYTF.

V gene TRBV11-2 combines with J gene TRBJ2-1, with TRBD2 matching over 11 bases. The CDR3 consists of 16 residues. Germline CDR1 reads SGHAT; CDR2 reads FQNNGV. The trim removed 6 bases at V and 4 bases at J, leaving 8 bases unmatched. The CDR3 nucleotides are TGTGCCAGCAGGAATCCCGGGACTAGCGGTTACAATGAGCAGTTCTTC. It encodes CASRNPGTSGYNEQFF.

The chain joins TRBV28 to TRBJ2-7; possible D gene TRBD2, 5 bases. Between the trimmed V and J ends, which lost 8 bases and 0 bases, there was a span of 14 bases. CDR3 length equals 14 residues. Germline CDR1 and CDR2: MDHEN and SYDVKM. CDR3 amino acids: CASARTGDSYEQYF. CDR3 in DNA: TGTGCCAGCGCAAGGACTGGGGACTCCTACGAGCAGTACTTC. The whole variable domain, filled in from reference TRBV28 and TRBJ2-7, reads DVKVTQSSRYLVKRTGEKVFLECVQDMDHENMFWYRQDPGLGLRLIYFSYDVKMKEKGDIPEGYSVSREKKERFSLILESASTNQTSMYLCASARTGDSYEQYFGPGTRLTVT.

The gene calls are TRBV5-1 and TRBJ2-7, with TRBD1 identical over 7 bases. This CDR3 is 13 amino acids long. CDR1 and CDR2 (germline): SGHRS, YFSETQ. The J segment lost 2 bases and the V segment lost 3 bases, leaving 2 bases of the junction unmatched. The DNA for the CDR3 is TGCGCCAGCAGCTCAACAGGGGCCTACGAGCAGTACTTC. It translates to CASSSTGAYEQYF. Filled out from reference TRBV5-1 and TRBJ2-7, the complete variable domain reads KAGVTQTPRYLIKTRGQQVTLSCSPISGHRSVSWYQQTPGQGLQFLFEYFSETQRNKGNFPGRFSGRQFSNSRSEMNVSTLELGDSALYLCASSSTGAYEQYFGPGTRLTVT.

The chain is built from TRBV27 and TRBJ2-1; weak D call: TRBD2 (6 bases). V lost 5 bases to trimming and J lost 0 bases, with 11 bases between them. CDR3 size: 15 residues. Per germline, CDR1 MNHEY and CDR2 SMNVEV (reference sequence). CDR3 in DNA: TGTGCCAGCAGTAAGGGACTCGTCTCCTACAATGAGCAGTTCTTC. This gives the protein CASSKGLVSYNEQFF.

The chain has TRBV7-3 and TRBJ1-1; D might be TRBD1 (6 bases). This CDR3 is built from 14 residues. V was clipped by 5 bases and J by 4 bases, with 14 bases between them. Germline lookup yields CDR1 SGHTA and CDR2 FQGTGA. The CDR3 sequence: CASSQGTLSTEAFF. The CDR3 nucleotides read TGTGCCAGCAGCCAAGGGACACTCTCCACTGAAGCTTTCTTT.

The V and J genes are TRBV10-3 and TRBJ2-3, with no clear D. V lost 2 bases and J 4 bases, leaving 7 bases between the germline ends. The CDR3 extends over 13 amino acids. Looked up from germline, CDR1 is ENHRY and CDR2 is SYGVKD. The CDR3 DNA is TGTGCCATCAGTGAGCAAGAGGCAGATACGCAGTATTTT. Encoded protein: CAISEQEADTQYF.

CDR3 sequence: CASSGLGLAGVGELFF. The CDR3 bases are TGTGCCAGCAGCGGTTTGGGGCTAGCGGGAGTCGGGGAGCTGTTTTTT. The chain employs TRBV9 and TRBJ2-2; 10 nucleotides agree with TRBD2. V lost 3 bases and J lost 7; bases outside the gene matches: 9. Germline CDR1 is SGDLS and CDR2 is YYNGEE. This CDR3 is built from 16 residues.

This clone was detected only a few times. This chain uses TRBV6-5 with TRBJ2-7; D unresolved. This CDR3 contains 15 residues. V was clipped by 5 bases and J by 4 bases, with 18 bases between them. Germline values: CDR1 MNHEY, CDR2 SVGAGI. The DNA for the CDR3 is TGTGCCAGCAGTAATCCCGGGTTAGCCGGGTACGAGCAGTACTTC. As protein: CASSNPGLAGYEQYF.